The 17 T cell receptor beta chains reported below all come from one sample, sequenced in a study of Ad26.COV2.S vaccination and SARS-CoV-2 variants. Stated treatment: roughly 19 received Ad26.COV2.S at low or high dose, single or two shots; a few received placebo; per-sample allocation not given. Collection of the samples took place on day 63 after the first injection of vaccine or placebo. Generated by immunoSEQ multiplex PCR, the TCRdb table keeps only in-frame clones and is missing some. The table shows approximately 350,000 clones, with roughly four fifths occurring only once. Sequenced material: peripheral blood, taken in a trial of Ad26.COV2.S vaccine versus placebo. The receptors were sampled from a person between 18 and 65 years old who received the Ad26.COV2.S COVID-19 vaccine or a placebo.

The chain carries TRBV5-6 and TRBJ2-5; D perhaps matches TRBD2 (7 bases). Germline CDR1 SGHDT, CDR2 YYEEEE. The CDR3 is made up of 15 amino acids. Trimming removed 4 bases from V and 5 bases from J, with 18 bases in between. This CDR3 reads CASSPLWGGKETQYF. DNA for the CDR3: TGTGCCAGCAGCCCCCTTTGGGGGGGCAAGGAGACCCAGTACTTC. Based on the CDR3 plus reference TRBV5-6 and TRBJ2-5, the full variable domain is DAGVTQSPTHLIKTRGQQVTLRCSPKSGHDTVSWYQQALGQGPQFIFQYYEEEERQRGNFPDRFSGHQFPNYSSELNVNALLLGDSALYLCASSPLWGGKETQYFGPGTRLLVL.

The V and J genes are TRBV7-2 and TRBJ1-2; D ambiguous. Trimming cost V 7 bases and J 10 bases, with 19 bases left between them. The V gene's germline CDR1 is SGHTA and CDR2 FQGNSA. The CDR3 covers 13 residues. CDR3 amino acids: CASTTLHPAPYTF. The CDR3 coding sequence is TGTGCCAGCACCACCCTCCACCCAGCCCCCTACACCTTC.

This clone was counted a single time. The gene calls are TRBV6-2 or TRBV6-3 and TRBJ2-4, with D unclear. From germline, CDR1 is MNHEY and CDR2 SVGEGT. V was cut by 5 bases and J by 7 bases, with 12 bases left in between. The CDR3 is made up of 13 amino acids. The CDR3, as DNA: TGTGCCAGCAGTCGTGAACGACCTAACATTCAGTACTTC. Protein sequence: CASSRERPNIQYF.

A word on this clone: The sample contains more than one DNA sequence encoding this CDR3. This sequence joins TRBV9 and TRBJ2-3; D not certain. V was trimmed by 0 bases and J by 1 base, leaving 6 bases between them. Germline CDR1 SGDLS, CDR2 YYNGEE. CDR3 length equals 14 residues. The CDR3: CASSVVGGTDTQYF. CDR3 DNA sequence: TGTGCCAGCAGCGTAGTGGGTGGCACAGATACGCAGTATTTT.

To note about this clone: At the DNA level, this CDR3 is encoded by other sequences in the same sample as well. The chain has TRBV18 and TRBJ2-5; weak D call: TRBD2 (5 bases). The CDR3 runs 12 residues. CDR1 and CDR2 (germline): KGHSH, LQKENI. V dropped 3 bases and J dropped 4 bases, with 6 bases sitting between them. CDR3 loop: CASSPEGETQYF. The CDR3 DNA reads TGTGCCAGCTCACCCGAGGGAGAGACCCAGTACTTC.

This sequence joins TRBV2 and TRBJ2-1; possibly TRBD1 or TRBD2 for D (5 bases each). The V end was cut by 4 bases, the J end by 5 bases, with 9 bases between. Germline CDR1 SNHLY, CDR2 FYNNEI. The CDR3 sequence is 13 residues long. The CDR3 region has the DNA TGTGCCAGCAGTGGGGACGGAAACAATGAGCAGTTCTTC. Residues: CASSGDGNNEQFF.

This sequence joins TRBV5-6 and TRBJ1-2, with TRBD1 matching 7 bases. Losses at the gene ends were 4 bases for V and 4 bases for J; bases not matched to a gene: 7. Germline CDR1 is SGHDT and CDR2 is YYEEEE. There are 14 residues in the CDR3. For the CDR3, the DNA is TGTGCCAGCAGCCACACCGACAGGGTCTATGGCTACACCTTC. Its translation is CASSHTDRVYGYTF.

This chain uses TRBV4-3 with TRBJ2-4; TRBD2 aligns across 10 bases. The germline CDR1 and CDR2 sequences are LGHNA and YSLEER. V lost 3 bases, J lost 6 bases, and 5 bases stayed unmatched. The CDR3 sequence is 15 residues long. CDR3 bases: TGCGCCAGCAGCCACGAAAGGACTAGCGGAAACATTCAGTACTTC. Translated: CASSHERTSGNIQYF.

The chain joins TRBV27 to TRBJ1-2, with 7 bases aligning to TRBD1. V shed 4 bases and J 7 bases; nucleotides not matched to a gene: 15. CDR3 length equals 16 residues. From germline, CDR1 is MNHEY and CDR2 SMNVEV (reference sequence). The CDR3 sequence is CASSSTSTGLGGGYTF. For the CDR3, the DNA is TGTGCCAGCAGTTCGACGTCGACAGGGCTCGGAGGTGGCTACACCTTC.

This chain connects TRBV29-1 to TRBJ2-3, with D hard to call. V gave up 7 bases and J gave up 6 bases, with 11 bases separating them. CDR1 and CDR2 (germline): SQVTM, ANQGSEA. The length of the CDR3 is 11 residues. The CDR3 is CSALPEDTQYF. CDR3 nucleotide sequence: TGCAGCGCCCTACCAGAGGATACGCAGTATTTT.

The V gene is TRBV6-1, the J gene TRBJ2-7, with TRBD2 matching over 8 bases. The germline V gene has CDR1 MNHNS and CDR2 SASEGT. This CDR3 contains 17 residues. J lost 4 bases, V lost 1 base, and 12 bases had no gene match. For the CDR3, the DNA is TGTGCCAGCAGTGAAGTCGCGGGGGGCCCGATTAATTACGAGCAGTACTTC. Translation gives CASSEVAGGPINYEQYF.

This rearrangement joins TRBV19 to TRBJ1-1, with D possibly being TRBD1 (5 bases). Germline V gives CDR1 LNHDA, CDR2 SQIVND (reference sequence). The CDR3 runs to 15 residues. V lost 6 bases to trimming and J lost 4 bases, with 18 bases between them. The CDR3 DNA sequence: TGTGCCAGTAGGATACAGGCGGCCGGGGGCACTGAAGCTTTCTTT. Its translation is CASRIQAAGGTEAFF. The full variable domain, its missing parts supplied by reference TRBV19 and TRBJ1-1, is DGGITQSPKYLFRKEGQNVTLSCEQNLNHDAMYWYRQDPGQGLRLIYYSQIVNDFQKGDIAEGYSVSREKKESFPLTVTSAQKNPTAFYLCASRIQAAGGTEAFFGQGTRLTVV.

The chain is built from TRBV27 and TRBJ1-1, with 8 bases that match TRBD1. Trimming removed 6 bases from V and 5 bases from J; junction bases left unmatched: 8. CDR1 and CDR2 (germline): MNHEY, SMNVEV (reference sequence). The CDR3 is 14 amino acids. Here the CDR3 reads CASRGTGRTTEAFF. CDR3 nucleotides: TGTGCCAGCAGAGGGACAGGTAGAACAACTGAAGCTTTCTTT.

The chain carries TRBV25-1 and TRBJ2-3; the D gene is possibly TRBD2 (5 bases). Germline loops: CDR1 MGHDK, CDR2 SYGVNS. The CDR3 contains 14 residues. V was pared by 9 bases and J by 1 base, with 14 bases between. The CDR3 spells CARRRTFCTDTQYF. The CDR3, as DNA: TGTGCCAGGAGGAGGACTTTTTGCACAGATACGCAGTATTTT.

This rearrangement joins TRBV19 to TRBJ2-1; D is unclear. Germline V gene sequence: CDR1 LNHDA, CDR2 SQIVND (reference sequence). The ends were cut back, 2 bases at V and 7 bases at J, with 6 bases in the middle. This CDR3 is 12 amino acids long. This CDR3 is CASSIIENEQFF. Here the CDR3 DNA reads TGTGCCAGTAGTATAATAGAAAATGAGCAGTTCTTC.

The rearrangement links TRBV5-4 to TRBJ2-2; the match to TRBD2 covers 8 bases. V lost 4 bases, J lost 3 bases, and 8 bases stayed unmatched. CDR1 and CDR2 (germline): SGHNT, YYREEE (reference sequence). There are 16 residues in the CDR3. This CDR3 is CASSPRTSPDTGELFF. The CDR3, as DNA: TGTGCCAGCAGCCCCCGGACTAGCCCCGACACCGGGGAGCTGTTTTTT. The full variable domain, its missing parts supplied by reference TRBV5-4 and TRBJ2-2, is ETGVTQSPTHLIKTRGQQVTLRCSSQSGHNTVSWYQQALGQGPQFIFQYYREEENGRGNFPPRFSGLQFPNYSSELNVNALELDDSALYLCASSPRTSPDTGELFFGEGSRLTVL.

The gene calls are TRBV5-4 and TRBJ2-7; TRBD2 matches 9 bases. Germline CDR1 is SGHNT and CDR2 is YYREEE (reference sequence). The CDR3 sequence is 15 residues long. V shed 3 bases, J shed 2 bases, and the junction held 6 bases outside the gene matches. CDR3 in amino acids: CASSSLAGRAYEQYF. Here the CDR3 DNA reads TGTGCCAGCAGCTCGCTAGCGGGAAGGGCCTACGAGCAGTACTTC.